This passage covers 5 T cell receptor beta chains from one sample sequenced in a study of STAT5B mutations in CD4+ large granular lymphocyte leukemia. Libraries were prepared by immunoSEQ multiplex PCR; TCRdb keeps only in-frame clonotypes and omits some of them. The table includes roughly 30,000 clones, about 70% detected once. What was sequenced was CD4+ T cells from blood buffy coats. The receptors stem from a human donor in good health.

The chain links TRBV7-8 to TRBJ2-4; weak D call: TRBD2 (6 bases). The CDR3 covers 16 residues. The germline CDR1 and CDR2 sequences are SGHVS and FQNEAQ. Deletions cut 4 bases from V and 4 bases from J, with 17 bases between. As DNA, the CDR3 is TGTGCCAGCAGCTCGACTAGACAGTCTTCAAAAAACATTCAGTACTTC. Translation gives CASSSTRQSSKNIQYF.

The chain uses TRBV7-9 and TRBJ2-2; TRBD1 matches 7 bases. The V gene end was trimmed by 2 bases and the J gene end by 0 bases; junction bases not matched to a gene: 6. From germline, CDR1 is SEHNR and CDR2 FQNEAQ (reference sequence). The CDR3 loop spans 17 amino acids. The CDR3 protein is CASSLSPGGSNTGELFF. CDR3 DNA sequence: TGTGCCAGCAGCTTATCCCCAGGGGGATCGAACACCGGGGAGCTGTTTTTT.

The CDR3 is CASSLGISSGNTIYF. For the CDR3, the DNA is TGTGCCAGCAGCTTAGGGATTAGCTCTGGAAACACCATATATTTT. The chain recombines TRBV7-2 with TRBJ1-3; D unresolved. V was cut by 1 base and J by 0 bases, with 7 bases left in between. CDR3 length: 15 amino acids. CDR1 SGHTA and CDR2 FQGNSA come from the germline V gene.

This clone was recorded a few times. The chain carries TRBV7-3 and TRBJ1-1; TRBD1 might be the D (5 bases). Trimming took 5 bases from V and 3 from J, leaving 13 bases between them. CDR3 length: 14 amino acids. CDR1 is SGHTA, CDR2 FQGTGA, per germline. The CDR3 reads CASSLFGGDTEAFF. The CDR3 DNA sequence: TGTGCCAGCAGCCTCTTCGGGGGGGACACTGAAGCTTTCTTT. Combining the CDR3 with reference TRBV7-3 and TRBJ1-1 gives the whole variable domain GAGVSQTPSNKVTEKGKYVELRCDPISGHTALYWYRQSLGQGPEFLIYFQGTGAADDSGLPNDRFFAVRPEGSVSTLKIQRTERGDSAVYLCASSLFGGDTEAFFGQGTRLTVV.

The chain employs TRBV5-1 and TRBJ1-6, with D possibly being TRBD1 (5 bases). This CDR3 has 13 residues. Germline CDR1 is SGHRS and CDR2 is YFSETQ. V shed 5 bases and J shed 8 bases, with 11 bases lying between them. The CDR3 sequence: CASSPGRDSPLHF. The CDR3 coding sequence is TGCGCCAGCAGTCCGGGACGAGATTCACCCCTCCACTTT.